The 6 T cell receptor beta chains below come from one sample, sequenced in a study of Ad26.COV2.S vaccination and SARS-CoV-2 variants. Assay used: immunoSEQ multiplex PCR; TCRdb lists only in-frame clones, some missing. Seen here are around 420,000 clones, around 89% observed once, and the top ten hold approximately 4%. Indicated treatment: around 19 received Ad26.COV2.S at low or high dose, single or two shots; several received placebo; per-sample allocation not given. After the first vaccine or placebo injection, samples were drawn on day 63. The starting material was peripheral blood, obtained in a trial of Ad26.COV2.S vaccine versus placebo. The receptors here all came from a person between 18 and 65 years old who received the Ad26.COV2.S COVID-19 vaccine or a placebo.

A single count supports this clone. The chain links TRBV7-2 to TRBJ1-1; D not resolved. The CDR3 extends over 13 amino acids. Germline CDR1 and CDR2: SGHTA and FQGNSA. Trimming removed 0 bases at V and 0 bases at J, with 2 bases between. In nucleotides, the CDR3 is TGTGCCAGCAGCTTAGCAATGAACACTGAAGCTTTCTTT. This gives the protein CASSLAMNTEAFF.

The chain carries TRBV5-5 and TRBJ1-3, with D possibly matching TRBD1 (5 bases). Germline V gene sequence: CDR1 SGHKS, CDR2 YYEKEE (reference sequence). This CDR3 is 17 amino acids long. The germline V and J ends were trimmed by 0 bases and 0 bases, with 13 bases remaining between them. The CDR3 region has the DNA TGTGCCAGCAGCTTGGCCGGTGAGGGGAGCTCTGGAAACACCATATATTTT. As protein: CASSLAGEGSSGNTIYF.

Details on this clone: This specimen includes other DNA sequences encoding the same CDR3. This CDR3 is CASSPDRSTDTQYF. CDR3 in DNA: TGTGCCAGCAGCCCGGACAGAAGCACAGATACGCAGTATTTT. The chain joins TRBV7-3 to TRBJ2-3, with TRBD1 as a possible D gene (6 bases). V gave up 5 bases and J gave up 0 bases, with 9 bases separating them. Per germline, CDR1 SGHTA and CDR2 FQGTGA. The CDR3 has 14 amino acids.

The V call is TRBV7-9, the J call TRBJ2-2; maybe TRBD2 (6 bases). The V end was cut by 8 bases, the J end by 0 bases, with 13 bases between. CDR3 size: 15 residues. The germline CDR1 and CDR2 sequences are SEHNR and FQNEAQ (reference sequence). Here the CDR3 reads CASPDGGSNTGELFF. CDR3 DNA: TGTGCCAGCCCGGATGGGGGGTCGAACACCGGGGAGCTGTTTTTT.

This clone was detected once. The V call is TRBV9, the J call TRBJ2-7, with 7 bases fitting TRBD1. The ends lost 4 bases at V and 4 bases at J; junction bases unmatched: 8. This CDR3 spans 14 amino acids. The germline gives CDR1 SGDLS, CDR2 YYNGEE. The DNA of the CDR3 is TGTGCCAGCAGCTCCCGGGACAGACAGTACGAGCAGTACTTC. It codes for CASSSRDRQYEQYF.

The rearrangement links TRBV30 to TRBJ1-6; a possible D gene is TRBD1 (5 bases). This CDR3 contains 17 residues. V lost 1 base to trimming and J lost 6 bases, with 19 bases between them. From germline, CDR1 is GTSNPN and CDR2 SVGIG (reference sequence). CDR3 in amino acids: CAWSATRRTRVNSPLHF. The CDR3 region has the DNA TGTGCCTGGAGTGCCACCAGAAGGACACGGGTTAATTCACCCCTCCACTTT.